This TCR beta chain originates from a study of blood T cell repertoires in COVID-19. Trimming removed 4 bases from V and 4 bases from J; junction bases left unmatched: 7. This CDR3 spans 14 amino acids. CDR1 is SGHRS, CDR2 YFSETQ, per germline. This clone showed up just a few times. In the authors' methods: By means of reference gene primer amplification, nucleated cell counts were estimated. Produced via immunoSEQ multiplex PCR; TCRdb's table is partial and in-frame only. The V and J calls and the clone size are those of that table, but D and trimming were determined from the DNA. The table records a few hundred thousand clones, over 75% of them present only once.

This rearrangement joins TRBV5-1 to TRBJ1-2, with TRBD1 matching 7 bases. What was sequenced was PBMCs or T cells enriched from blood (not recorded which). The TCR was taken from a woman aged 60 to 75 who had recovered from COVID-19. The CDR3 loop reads CASSERQGTYGYTF. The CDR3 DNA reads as TGCGCCAGCAGCGAGCGACAGGGTACCTATGGCTACACCTTC. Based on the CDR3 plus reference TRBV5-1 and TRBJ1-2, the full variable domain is KAGVTQTPRYLIKTRGQQVTLSCSPISGHRSVSWYQQTPGQGLQFLFEYFSETQRNKGNFPGRFSGRQFSNSRSEMNVSTLELGDSALYLCASSERQGTYGYTFGSGTRLTVV.